This TCR beta chain was found in a study of cytomegalovirus exposure and HLA in healthy donors (dated by TCRdb to 2016 to 2017). For the study in its entirety: According to an earlier analysis of 550 to 700 of the donors, 150 million to 200 million T cells yielded roughly 110 million unique TCR beta sequences and about 300 Gb of sequence data. Along with the 666-subject first cohort, a separate validation cohort of approximately 110 different subjects was used. The aim of the study was to test whether cataloging public T cell receptors could identify signatures of past pathogen exposure. Both class I and class II loci were covered by HLA typing, at four-digit resolution. In a later analysis, previously published TCR beta repertoires from fewer than 750 donors were re-analyzed and high-resolution HLA genotyping was added so that TCR occurrence patterns could be studied. In the later analysis, no new phenotypic data were used to find candidate immune exposures; instead, reliance was placed on TCR beta sequences and their occurrence across donors. Because of strong linkage in the cohort, four to six DR-DQ haplotypes were treated as single units for association and clustering. An earlier analysis of roughly 580 of the donors used high-throughput TCR beta sequencing to judge whether each TCR beta V gene segment behaved as functional or pseudogenic. The genetic ancestry cluster associated with self-reported Caucasian donors included about 84% of the 398 genotyped donors. All discovery cohort repertoires had been generated using a single sequencing platform. Among about 410 genotyped donors of the cohort, an average of around 220,000 unique TCR beta nucleotide sequences was sequenced per donor, of which 15% to 20% were non-productive. To predict cytomegalovirus infection status, the study brought together high-throughput TCR immunosequencing, statistical association of individual TCRs with disease status, and machine learning. The study profiled the T cell repertoires of hundreds of subjects by immunosequencing and related them to cytomegalovirus serostatus. An early release covering 550 to 650 HLA-typed donors comprised about 310 gigabases of sequencing data and approximately 85 million unique TCR sequences. The number of donors typed differed by locus, with 629-630 for A, B, C, DRB1 and DQB1, around 560 for DQA1, 606 for DPA1, and under 490 for DPB1. Donor age, sex, ethnicity and CMV serostatus were compiled alongside the repertoire data. A later genetic analysis took genome-wide SNP genotypes for about 65% of the 666 donors and used that subset as a discovery cohort.

The cohort was made up of approximately 670 healthy bone marrow donors. All cohort members were sampled while nominally healthy, although unrecorded immune exposures were likely present. The donor tested CMV seropositive, placing the donor among the 250 to 300 seropositive members of the cohort. A peripheral blood sample was collected from each donor, and TCR beta sequencing was performed on peripheral blood mononuclear cells. Genomic DNA extraction from the blood cell samples was performed with the Qiagen DNeasy Blood Extraction Kit. The trim is 3 bases for V and 4 bases for J, with a gap of 15 bases between the germline ends. The CDR3 covers 14 residues, taking in both the cysteine and the phenylalanine. Here the CDR3 DNA is all that survives: 42 bases in frame from base 1. Taken from the germline V gene, the CDR1 and CDR2 loops are SQVTM and ANQGSEA. In the case of this clone: No antigen is known for it. No per-base quality is available; no much larger clone lies one base away.

Preparation of the library involved the immunoSEQ multiplex PCR assay. For the multiplex PCR, a mixture combining 60 forward primers for TCR Vbeta segments and 13 reverse primers for TCR Jbeta segments was used. The CDR3 region of rearranged TCR beta genes was amplified from genomic DNA with a multiplex PCR assay. The amplified TCR beta libraries were sequenced on the Illumina HiSeq System as 87-base-pair reads. Concerning the study's data processing: A later analysis counted around 72 million unique TCR beta chains across the 650 to 800 repertoires, and 9 million to 14 million of these chains were shared by at least two donors. Raw reads were error-corrected and collapsed into unique sequences with a nearest-neighbor algorithm that merged closely related sequences to remove PCR and sequencing errors. Alignment of CDR3 sequences to IMGT reference sequences was used to assign V, D and J gene segments. Each retained sequence needed at least a six-nucleotide match to both a V gene segment and a J gene segment. A rearrangement was called productive if the CDR3 had no stop codons and remained in frame with V and J, and every other rearrangement was called non-productive. CDR3 was defined according to IMGT convention as the region running from the second conserved V-encoded cysteine to the conserved J-encoded phenylalanine. The earlier analysis of about 640 of the donors excluded any sequence lacking an unambiguous match to a single V gene segment. An earlier analysis of fewer than 750 of the donors called V segments functional above 56.7% productive rearrangements and segregating when the between-donor standard deviation exceeded 5%. A statistical classification framework was developed to diagnose cytomegalovirus status using the catalog of TCR beta chain sequences. V and J gene assignment, in a later analysis, came from comparing TCR nucleotide sequences with IMGT/GENE-DB human TR gene sequences. The TCRdist pipeline was used in a later analysis to assign CDR3 sequences and most-parsimonious VDJ recombination scenarios. A later analysis defined each TCR beta chain by its CDR3 amino acid sequence plus V-gene family, and excluded reads lacking a unique V-gene family. To address suspected cross-contamination and a sequencing artifact, a later analysis removed around 590 highly shared, low-generation-probability nucleotide sequences. In a later analysis, a clonal expansion index was calculated for each public chain from normalized within-repertoire ranks of inferred template counts. A later analysis computed generation probabilities with a VDJ recombination model fitted to out-of-frame rearrangements, and checked the results against IGoR. In a later analysis, hypergeometric tests were used to score TCR-TCR, TCR-HLA and TCR-CMV co-occurrence, with a repertoire-size bias correction applied to TCR pairs. A later analysis estimated false discovery rates by permuting HLA or CMV assignments 20 times. In a later analysis, co-occurring TCRs were grouped with DBSCAN, and TCRdist sequence similarity was added when clustering was performed within HLA-allele-positive subsets. For co-occurrence clustering, repertoires with fewer than 30,000 or more than 120,000 public chains were excluded, along with 5 or 6 repertoires with anomalous nucleotide sharing. The immuneACCESS repertoire file appears here via TCRdb, limited to in-frame rearrangements. These files lack a portion of the clones; in checked studies, under half of the deficit traces to unresolved V genes, and the cause of the others is not known. D and trimming were read from the DNA, whereas the V and J calls and clone size are those reported in that table. The sample yields roughly 67,000 clones; approximately 71% were counted once. About 8% of the sample comes from the top ten.

Summary of the overall study and its limitations: Only TCR beta chains were sequenced in this cohort, and the absence of alpha or paired-chain data limited detectable features. In vitro tests confirmed that a few of the cytomegalovirus-associated TCR beta chains recognize cytomegalovirus antigens. In both the original and validation cohorts, the classifier was reported to diagnose cytomegalovirus status with high specificity and sensitivity. The presence/absence analyses assumed that sequencing depth was roughly uniform across donors, and that assumption may not be true. According to a later genetic analysis, donors in an Asian-associated ancestry cluster had fewer N-insertions in productive TCRs than the roughly 670-donor mean. In a later analysis, TCR association rates were found to vary across HLA loci, with the most associated TCRs seen for DRB1 alleles and the fewest for HLA-C alleles. It was suggested by the authors that the approach could potentially be generalized to other disease states and immunological phenotypes. Some IMGT-functional V segments, including TRBV6-2 and TRBV6-3, could not be told apart with the 87-base-pair reads, so those segments were excluded. Most TCR sequences were observed very rarely across donors, whereas some public TCRs were present in many individuals. An earlier analysis of 587 of the donors showed that most TCR beta V segments appeared in productive rearrangements either about 87% or about 30% of the time, which broadly matched IMGT annotations. An association between a missense DCLRE1C variant and V-gene and J-gene trimming of TCR beta chains was found in a later genetic analysis and replicated in an independent cohort. Because HLA typing was unavailable for some donors at each locus, only the typed subset was used in association tests. Linkage disequilibrium might explain the correlated functional status among segregating V segments, but an unknown experimental factor could not be excluded. A further reported finding was that TCR beta sequences accurately predicted the HLA-A and HLA-B alleles for most subjects in the first cohort. Several of the top co-occurrence clusters appeared to be linked to parvovirus B19, influenza, CMV and Epstein-Barr virus, according to a later analysis. A later analysis found that HLA-associated TCR beta chains were more clonally expanded and had lower generation probabilities than equally common non-associated chains. When HLA alleles, especially DR and DQ, strongly co-occurred, attributing TCR associations to individual alleles was difficult. A cluster of highly shared sequence variants was judged likely to represent a technical artifact of the sequencing pipeline. The study listed over 150 TCR beta chains as associated with cytomegalovirus. In a later analysis, most CMV-associated TCR beta chains were found to appear HLA-restricted, with HLA associations seemingly driven largely by CMV exposure. Immune exposure information for the cohort was limited to CMV serostatus. In a later analysis, about 17,000 TCR beta sequences were associated with specific HLA alleles at a false discovery rate of 0.05. The earlier analysis of nearly 600 of the donors excluded roughly 17 rarely observed V segments, including chromosome 9 orphons, because counts were too low.

This receptor was identified in a man in his fifties or sixties in good health and CMV-seropositive. The V and J genes are TRBV29-1 and TRBJ1-1; the D gene is perhaps TRBD1, from 5 matching bases. Sample: PBMCs. The CDR3 region has the sequence CSVERDWGTTEAFF. The DNA sequence is TGCAGCGTTGAGAGGGACTGGGGGACCACTGAAGCTTTCTTT.